The 17 T cell receptor beta chains reported below all come from one sample, sequenced in a study of T-cell reconstitution after alpha-beta-depleted transplantation in children. Unique molecular identifiers were incorporated when the TCRbeta library was constructed. Via MiXCR, TCRdb re-called the PCR reads, giving one row per CDR3 protein. The table has approximately 490,000 distinct CDR3 sequences, roughly an eighth seen once. The material was PBMCs from the stem cell graft donor, obtained from the stem cell graft. These receptors originate from a human donor who donated a stem cell graft to a child with combined immunodeficiency.

This clonotype was picked up a small number of times. The V gene is TRBV7-9, the J gene TRBJ2-3, with D possibly called TRBD1 or TRBD2 (5 bases each). The CDR3 has 16 amino acids. Germline assignment: CDR1 SEHNR and CDR2 FQNEAQ (reference sequence). Trimming removed 5 bases from V and 1 base from J, with 16 bases in between. The CDR3 spells CASSTTTRGGTDTQYF. CDR3 DNA: TGTGCCAGCAGCACGACCACTAGGGGAGGCACAGATACGCAGTATTTT.

This clonotype turned up a few times. The chain recombines TRBV5-8 with TRBJ2-3, with TRBD1 identical over 9 bases. The J segment lost 2 bases and the V segment lost 3 bases, leaving 4 bases of the junction unmatched. Germline V gene lookup returns CDR1 SGHTS and CDR2 YDEGEE. The CDR3 contains 15 residues. The CDR3 region is CASSWTGAATDTQYF. The CDR3, as DNA: TGTGCCAGCAGCTGGACAGGGGCCGCCACAGATACGCAGTATTTT.

V gene TRBV20-1 combines with J gene TRBJ2-1; 7 bases are shared with TRBD2. Germline V lookup: CDR1 DFQATT, CDR2 SNEGSKA (reference sequence). This CDR3 is built from 13 residues. V lost 7 bases to trimming and J lost 1 base; unmatched junction nucleotides: 4. In DNA form, the CDR3 reads TGCAGTGGCGGGGGAGGGTCCTACAATGAGCAGTTCTTC. It codes for CSGGGGSYNEQFF.

The table lists this clonotype with many counts. The chain links TRBV12-3 or TRBV12-4 to TRBJ2-2, with TRBD2 matching over 8 bases. This CDR3 comprises 14 residues. Germline trimming cut 3 bases from V and 7 bases from J; bases unmatched to any gene: 4. The CDR3: CASSFGTRGGELFF. CDR3 bases: TGTGCCAGCAGTTTTGGGACTAGAGGCGGGGAGCTGTTTTTT.

This chain connects TRBV7-2 to TRBJ2-1; possible D gene TRBD2, 5 bases. The CDR3 has 17 residues. Trimming pared 2 bases from V and 0 bases from J, leaving 14 bases between. Germline V gene lookup returns CDR1 SGHTA and CDR2 FQGNSA. CDR3 residues: CASSLFGVRGSYNEQFF. In DNA, the CDR3 is TGTGCCAGCAGCTTATTCGGGGTCCGGGGCTCCTACAATGAGCAGTTCTTC. Based on the CDR3 plus reference TRBV7-2 and TRBJ2-1, the full variable domain is GAGVSQSPSNKVTEKGKDVELRCDPISGHTALYWYRQSLGQGLEFLIYFQGNSAPDKSGLPSDRFSAERTGGSVSTLTIQRTQQEDSAVYLCASSLFGVRGSYNEQFFGPGTRLTVL.

V is TRBV12-3 or TRBV12-4 and J is TRBJ2-7, with no clear D. The CDR3 length is 15 residues. Deletions cut 4 bases from V and 0 bases from J, with 13 bases between. The CDR3 loop reads CASSSGPSHSYEQYF. As DNA, the CDR3 is TGTGCCAGCAGTTCCGGACCAAGTCACTCCTACGAGCAGTACTTC.

This clonotype was seen many times. The chain recombines TRBV15 with TRBJ2-5; D call uncertain. Germline lookup yields CDR1 LNHNV and CDR2 YYDKDF (reference sequence). The CDR3 is 13 amino acids. V gave up 0 bases and J gave up 2 bases, with 4 bases separating them. The CDR3 DNA follows: TGTGCCACCAGCAGAGATCCTCAAGAGACCCAGTACTTC. This gives the protein CATSRDPQETQYF. The full variable domain, rest sourced from reference TRBV15 and TRBJ2-5, is DAMVIQNPRYQVTQFGKPVTLSCSQTLNHNVMYWYQQKSSQAPKLLFHYYDKDFNNEADTPDNFQSRRPNTSFCFLDIRSPGLGDTAMYLCATSRDPQETQYFGPGTRLLVL.

This clonotype was observed a handful of times. The gene calls are TRBV7-3 and TRBJ2-1, with TRBD2 identical over 10 bases. The J segment lost 9 bases and the V segment lost 10 bases, leaving 15 bases of the junction unmatched. The CDR3 runs to 15 residues. In germline, CDR1 is SGHTA, CDR2 FQGTGA. The CDR3 DNA sequence: TGTGCCACGGCGAGGACCAGCGGGAGGGCCGGTGAGCAGTTCTTC. The encoded protein is CATARTSGRAGEQFF.

The chain combines TRBV30 with TRBJ2-6; D remains unclear. The CDR3 has 16 residues. Trimming cost V 4 bases and J 0 bases, with 13 bases left between them. CDR1 is GTSNPN, CDR2 SVGIG, per germline (reference sequence). As DNA, the CDR3 is TGTGCCTGGATAAGGGTCCCACGCTCTGGGGCCAACGTCCTGACTTTC. Its protein is CAWIRVPRSGANVLTF.

In the case of this clonotype: One junction end does not reproduce the germline sequence, and a read error may be involved. This chain uses TRBV6-6 with TRBJ1-2, with 7 bases lining up with TRBD1. The germline V gene has CDR1 MNHNY and CDR2 SVGAGI (reference sequence). The CDR3 totals 12 residues. The CDR3 DNA follows: TGTGCCAGCAGTTACGGGGGACAGCGCGGGCTGTTC. This gives the protein CASSYGGQRGLF.

The sample holds many counts of this clonotype. DNA of the CDR3: TGTGCCAGCAGTCCTCGGACAGTTATTAGCAATCAGCCCCAGCATTTT. This encodes CASSPRTVISNQPQHF. The V and J genes are TRBV6-2 or TRBV6-3 and TRBJ1-5; TRBD1 might be the D (6 bases). V was shortened by 5 bases and J by 0 bases, with 14 bases between the two germline ends. Per germline, CDR1 MNHEY and CDR2 SVGEGT. The CDR3 spans 16 residues.

This clonotype was recorded many times. The chain is built from TRBV27 and TRBJ2-7, with D possibly being TRBD1 (6 bases). V gave up 6 bases and J gave up 2 bases, with 11 bases separating them. This CDR3 comprises 13 residues. Germline V CDR1 and CDR2: MNHEY, SMNVEV (reference sequence). The DNA for the CDR3 is TGTGCCAGCAGCTTGGGGGCCACCTACGAGCAGTACTTC. This translates into CASSLGATYEQYF.

This clonotype showed up just a few times. The genes are TRBV24-1 and TRBJ2-1, with D possibly being TRBD2 (6 bases). Germline CDR1 reads KGHDR; CDR2 reads SFDVKD. The ends were cut back, 7 bases at V and 4 bases at J, with 13 bases in the middle. The CDR3 covers 14 residues. The CDR3 bases are TGTGCCACCAGCCCTAGCGTAGGGTACAATGAGCAGTTCTTC. The encoded protein is CATSPSVGYNEQFF.

This clonotype was recorded a few times. This chain's CDR3 is CASSSRATGTEAFF. The CDR3 nucleotides read TGTGCCAGCAGTTCCCGGGCCACGGGCACTGAAGCTTTCTTT. This sequence joins TRBV12-3 or TRBV12-4 and TRBJ1-1; D ambiguous. This CDR3 has 14 amino acids. V lost 4 bases, J lost 4 bases, and 13 bases lay in between.

This clonotype has ten or more counts. V is TRBV9 and J is TRBJ2-3; D ambiguous. CDR1 and CDR2 from the germline V gene are SGDLS and YYNGEE. V lost 1 base to trimming and J lost 2 bases, with 8 bases between them. CDR3 length: 14 amino acids. The CDR3 here is CASSVLHTTDTQYF. The CDR3 DNA reads TGTGCCAGCAGCGTATTGCATACCACAGATACGCAGTATTTT.

This clonotype was counted at least ten times. The chain combines TRBV12-3 or TRBV12-4 with TRBJ1-2; D not resolved. This CDR3 region has 14 residues. Trimming pared 7 bases from V and 7 bases from J, leaving 19 bases between. The CDR3 protein is CASTQGRTSGGYTF. CDR3 coding DNA: TGTGCCAGCACGCAAGGACGGACTTCGGGTGGCTACACCTTC.

In this sample, this clonotype turned up a few times. V and J are TRBV20-1 and TRBJ2-7; D is ambiguous. Trimming left V 0 bases short and J 5 bases short, with 2 bases between. CDR3 size: 10 residues. Germline V gene data show CDR1 as DFQATT and CDR2 as SNEGSKA (reference sequence). For the CDR3, the DNA is TGCAGTGCTAGAGAGGACGAGCAGTACTTC. Protein: CSAREDEQYF.